This is a list of T cell receptor beta chains from one sample in a study of identical twins. TCRdb ran MiXCR on the 5' RACE reads and lists one entry per CDR3 protein. The sample records 1.5 million to 2 million distinct CDR3 sequences, about 32% being singletons. Input material: cord blood. These TCRs come from a newborn girl in good health. CDR3s include the opening cysteine and the closing phenylalanine or tryptophan. Rows may omit the clone size; those that give it use once, few, many or a size class.

V gene	J gene	clone size	CDR3 protein
TRBV28	TRBJ2-7	-	CASSFSSGGGYEQYF
TRBV29-1	TRBJ2-7	many	CSVENMDRGAYEQYF
TRBV20-1	TRBJ1-2	-	CSASRGLGYGYTF
TRBV20-1	TRBJ1-2	-	CSVQGYGYTF
TRBV29-1	TRBJ1-2	-	CSVGGAGGNYGCTF
TRBV7-2	TRBJ1-5	few	CACSLIVITGGVQPQHF
TRBV5-1	TRBJ1-6	few	CASSLWKQGDGNSPLHF
TRBV18	TRBJ2-4	few	CASSPHLVTSEQNIQYF
TRBV6-7	TRBJ2-3	-	CASSYRTGLTDTQYF
TRBV25-1	TRBJ2-7	few	CASSEYGGQGSYEQYF
TRBV20-1	TRBJ2-1	few	CSARSVRGALVNEQFF
TRBV6-6	TRBJ2-7	-	CASRGSGRSSYEQYF
TRBV10-3	TRBJ1-1	-	CATKDRVNTEAFF
TRBV18	TRBJ1-2	few	CASSPHRRANYGYTF
TRBV5-1	TRBJ2-7	few	CASSPVRDTVYEQYF
TRBV28	TRBJ1-4	once	CASRIRGPGQGEKLFF
TRBV2	TRBJ2-4	few	CASSGHPSGRRENIQYF
TRBV6-1	TRBJ1-5	once	CASSEVSRRGPQHF
TRBV6-6	TRBJ2-3	-	CASSTITDTQYF
TRBV7-2	TRBJ2-1	few	CASSLSRTRGEQFF
TRBV4-2	TRBJ1-2	few	CASSLWTGSNYGYTF
TRBV7-2	TRBJ2-1	few	CASSPEGTSEGNEQFF
TRBV10-3	TRBJ2-7	once	CAITSERVYTFNEQYF
TRBV20-1	TRBJ2-1	few	CSARASTSSGVANEQFF
TRBV20-1	TRBJ1-1	-	CSAGGRTEAFF
TRBV24-1	TRBJ2-3	few	CATSEAGATDTQYF
TRBV20-1	TRBJ2-7	-	CSAREGAGAYEQYF
TRBV24-1	TRBJ2-3	many	CATGGSSTDTQYF
TRBV5-1	TRBJ2-1	-	CASSYRLARADEQFF